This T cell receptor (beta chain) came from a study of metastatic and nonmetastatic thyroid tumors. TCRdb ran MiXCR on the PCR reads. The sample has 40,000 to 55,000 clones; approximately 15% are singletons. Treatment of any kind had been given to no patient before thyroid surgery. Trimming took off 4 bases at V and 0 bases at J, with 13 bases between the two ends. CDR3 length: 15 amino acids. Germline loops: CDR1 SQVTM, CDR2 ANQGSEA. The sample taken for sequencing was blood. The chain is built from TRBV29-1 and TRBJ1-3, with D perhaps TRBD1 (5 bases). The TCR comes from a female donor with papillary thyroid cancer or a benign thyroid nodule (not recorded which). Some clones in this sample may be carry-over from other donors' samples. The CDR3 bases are TGCAGCGTTGCGTTCATAGGGGTCTCTGGAAACACCATATATTTT. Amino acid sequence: CSVAFIGVSGNTIYF. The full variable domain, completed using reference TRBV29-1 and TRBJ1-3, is SAVISQKPSRDICQRGTSLTIQCQVDSQVTMMFWYRQQPGQSLTLIATANQGSEATYESGFVIDKFPISRPNLTFSTLTVSNMSPEDSSIYLCSVAFIGVSGNTIYFGEGSWLTVV.